The 17 T cell receptor beta chains listed next were all sequenced from one sample in a study of regulatory T cells in long-lasting Graves disease. Through Arm-PCR of CDR3 regions and iRepertoire HTBI primers, TCR beta libraries were built. TCRdb re-called the multiplex PCR reads through MiXCR, storing one row per CDR3 protein. This table has 600,000 to 650,000 distinct CDR3 sequences, about 15% appearing once. Specified time point: newly diagnosed GD, antithyroid drugs for less than 3 months. Generation of the TCR library employed RNA extracted from PBMCs. The same sample was also used in a study of T cells in Graves' hyperthyroidism and ophthalmopathy.

Sequenced material: peripheral blood mononuclear cells (PBMCs), taken at new diagnosis, from a patient treated with antithyroid drugs. Receptors were obtained from a woman aged 25 to 39 with Graves disease.

The V call is TRBV5-4, the J call TRBJ1-1; maybe TRBD1 (6 bases). V shed 7 bases and J shed 0 bases, with 22 bases lying between them. This CDR3 contains 17 residues. Germline CDR1 is SGHNT and CDR2 is YYREEE (reference sequence). The CDR3 nucleotides read TGTGCCAGCTCTGGGGGGGCTAAAACAATCATGAACACTGAAGCTTTCTTT. Translation gives CASSGGAKTIMNTEAFF.

This clonotype appeared many times. The genes are TRBV12-3 or TRBV12-4 and TRBJ1-5; 9 bases agree with TRBD1. V was pared by 1 base and J by 4 bases, with 5 bases of the junction left unmatched. The CDR3 is made up of 16 amino acids. The CDR3 nucleotides read TGTGCCAGCAGTTTAGGGGAGGACAGGGGTAATCAGCCCCAGCATTTT. Translated, it gives CASSLGEDRGNQPQHF.

V usage is TRBV3-1 and J usage is TRBJ2-1; TRBD2 matches 14 bases. With V trimmed by 4 bases and J by 6 bases, 5 bases remained unmatched. The CDR3 runs 16 residues. Germline CDR1 LGHDT, CDR2 YNNKEL (reference sequence). The CDR3 bases are TGTGCCAGCAGCCGATTGACTAGCGGGAGGGCCAATGAGCAGTTCTTC. Amino acids: CASSRLTSGRANEQFF.

The chain recombines TRBV15 with TRBJ2-1; D unresolved. CDR3 length equals 14 residues. The V end lost 5 bases, the J end lost 2 bases, and 10 bases lay between the germline ends. CDR1 LNHNV and CDR2 YYDKDF come from the germline V gene (reference sequence). CDR3 protein: CATSASETYNEQFF. The DNA for the CDR3 is TGTGCCACCAGCGCAAGTGAAACCTACAATGAGCAGTTCTTC. The complete variable domain, with remaining parts taken from reference TRBV15 and TRBJ2-1, reads DAMVIQNPRYQVTQFGKPVTLSCSQTLNHNVMYWYQQKSSQAPKLLFHYYDKDFNNEADTPDNFQSRRPNTSFCFLDIRSPGLGDTAMYLCATSASETYNEQFFGPGTRLTVL.

The chain recombines TRBV30 with TRBJ2-2; 10 bases map to TRBD2. Germline assignment: CDR1 GTSNPN and CDR2 SVGIG (reference sequence). The V segment lost 2 bases and the J segment 4 bases; nucleotides outside the gene matches: 4. There are 15 residues in the CDR3. CDR3 nucleotides: TGTGCCTGGAGTCAAACTAGCGGGGTCACCGGGGAGCTGTTTTTT. It specifies CAWSQTSGVTGELFF.

CDR3 in amino acids: CASSSTGVGSPLHF. Here the CDR3 DNA reads TGTGCCAGTAGCTCGACAGGGGTTGGTTCACCCCTCCACTTT. J is TRBJ1-6 and V is TRBV19, with 8 bases identical to TRBD1. This CDR3 contains 14 residues. The V segment lost 6 bases and the J segment 9 bases; nucleotides outside the gene matches: 7. The germline V gene has CDR1 LNHDA and CDR2 SQIVND (reference sequence).

In its sample, this clonotype was seen many times. V usage is TRBV28 and J usage is TRBJ2-3; maybe TRBD1 (8 bases). Germline V lookup: CDR1 MDHEN, CDR2 SYDVKM. V dropped 6 bases and J dropped 5 bases, with 30 bases sitting between them. The CDR3 totals 19 residues. The CDR3 region has the DNA TGTGCCAGCAGCCCCCGACAGGGGAAAAGACTAGCATCGCTAGATACGCAGTATTTT. Protein sequence: CASSPRQGKRLASLDTQYF.

This clonotype occurred many times. The rearrangement links TRBV11-2 to TRBJ1-1; D might be TRBD1 (6 bases). The CDR3 loop spans 16 amino acids. The germline gives CDR1 SGHAT, CDR2 FQNNGV. The V and J ends lost 2 bases and 6 bases respectively, with 19 bases between them. CDR3: CASSLIPPSTGSEAFF. The CDR3 DNA sequence: TGTGCCAGCAGCTTAATTCCGCCTTCGACAGGATCTGAAGCTTTCTTT.

The chain couples TRBV20-1 to TRBJ2-5; the match to TRBD2 covers 9 bases. The germline V gene encodes CDR1 DFQATT and CDR2 SNEGSKA (reference sequence). V was pared by 6 bases and J by 5 bases, with 7 bases of the junction left unmatched. CDR3 length: 13 amino acids. Here the CDR3 DNA reads TGCAGTGCGATAGTTCTAGCGGGGGAGACCCAGTACTTC. Amino acids: CSAIVLAGETQYF.

In this sample, this clonotype turned up many times. V gene TRBV2 combines with J gene TRBJ1-6; no reliable D call. V was shortened by 3 bases and J by 8 bases, with 2 bases between the two germline ends. From germline, CDR1 is SNHLY and CDR2 FYNNEI. This CDR3 is 11 amino acids long. CDR3 bases: TGTGCCAGCAGTGATGATTCACCCCTCCACTTT. This encodes CASSDDSPLHF.

This clonotype was seen at least ten times. The rearrangement links TRBV5-1 to TRBJ2-3; 8 bases fit TRBD2. The CDR3 length is 15 residues. Germline-derived CDR1 and CDR2 are SGHRS and YFSETQ. With V trimmed by 2 bases and J by 2 bases, 4 bases remained unmatched. CDR3 DNA: TGCGCCAGCAGCTTTGCGGGAGGCAACACAGATACGCAGTATTTT. This encodes CASSFAGGNTDTQYF.

In this sample, this clonotype turned up many times. The V call is TRBV7-2, the J call TRBJ2-3; D remains unclear. V lost 1 base and J lost 4, with 12 bases in between. CDR1 SGHTA and CDR2 FQGNSA come from the germline V gene. This CDR3 comprises 15 residues. The CDR3 coding sequence is TGTGCCAGCAGCTTAGAGACTTCTAGACCAGATACGCAGTATTTT. This encodes CASSLETSRPDTQYF.

J is TRBJ2-5 and V is TRBV10-3; possible D gene TRBD1, 6 bases. With 6 bases removed from V and 7 bases from J, the gap between germline ends came to 15 bases. CDR3 length: 13 residues. The germline CDR1 and CDR2 sequences are ENHRY and SYGVKD. The CDR3 region is CAIRGGAAGTQYF. In DNA form, the CDR3 reads TGTGCCATCAGAGGGGGAGCAGCCGGGACCCAGTACTTC.

DNA for the CDR3: TGTGCCAGCAGCCCAACAGGGTTACCCTCCTACGAGCAGTACTTC. It yields the protein CASSPTGLPSYEQYF. The chain employs TRBV9 and TRBJ2-7; TRBD1 might be the D (6 bases). V gave up 4 bases and J gave up 0 bases, with 14 bases separating them. Per the germline V gene, CDR1 is SGDLS and CDR2 is YYNGEE. This CDR3 contains 15 residues.

This clonotype has a count of ten or more. This rearrangement joins TRBV28 to TRBJ1-3; no reliable D call. In germline, CDR1 is MDHEN, CDR2 SYDVKM. V lost 1 base and J lost 0, with 7 bases in between. The CDR3 runs to 15 residues. The CDR3 DNA is TGTGCCAGCAGTTTATCGAGTTTCTCTGGAAACACCATATATTTT. This sequence encodes CASSLSSFSGNTIYF.

This chain connects TRBV7-2 to TRBJ1-4; maybe TRBD1 (6 bases). The germline V and J ends were trimmed by 2 bases and 2 bases, with 12 bases remaining between them. CDR1 is SGHTA, CDR2 FQGNSA, per germline. The CDR3 is 16 amino acids. DNA for the CDR3: TGTGCCAGCAGCTTATTGACAACAGGGACTAATGAAAAACTGTTTTTT. Its protein product is CASSLLTTGTNEKLFF. Based on the CDR3 plus reference TRBV7-2 and TRBJ1-4, the full variable domain is GAGVSQSPSNKVTEKGKDVELRCDPISGHTALYWYRQSLGQGLEFLIYFQGNSAPDKSGLPSDRFSAERTGGSVSTLTIQRTQQEDSAVYLCASSLLTTGTNEKLFFGSGTQLSVL.

The chain is built from TRBV2 and TRBJ1-2; D might be TRBD1 (5 bases). Germline values: CDR1 SNHLY, CDR2 FYNNEI. CDR3 length: 15 residues. Between the trimmed V and J ends, which lost 0 bases and 1 base, there was a span of 9 bases. The CDR3 reads CASSEAGRVNYGYTF. In DNA, the CDR3 is TGTGCCAGCAGTGAAGCTGGCAGGGTTAACTATGGCTACACCTTC.